This T cell receptor (beta chain) appears in the sequencing data of a study of blood T cell repertoires in COVID-19. Measured with immunoSEQ multiplex PCR; TCRdb has only the in-frame clones, and not every one. The sample contains 230,000 or so clones, roughly 84% of which appear only once. This clone was detected once. The CDR3 loop spans 16 amino acids. Trimming took 8 bases from V and 3 from J, leaving 23 bases between them. Germline V gene lookup returns CDR1 SNHLY and CDR2 FYNNEI. Sequencing input: PBMCs or T cells enriched from blood (not recorded which). The sequence was collected from a man between 45 and 60 years old who had recovered from COVID-19. The rearrangement uses TRBV2 and TRBJ2-7; the D is unclear. CDR3 sequence reads: CASYHPSVPDIYEQYF. The DNA of the CDR3 is TGTGCCAGCTATCACCCGTCAGTCCCCGACATCTACGAGCAGTACTTC.